These 19 T cell receptor beta chains were all obtained from the same sample, sequenced in a study of blood T cell repertoires in COVID-19. Sequencing was performed with immunoSEQ multiplex PCR; in TCRdb, only in-frame clones are kept and a portion is missing. Of 280,000 or so clones listed, around 85% are singletons. Sequenced material: PBMCs or T cells enriched from blood (not recorded which). The receptors were sampled from a woman aged 40 to 49 who had recovered from COVID-19.

This clone was recorded a few times. V gene TRBV6-5 combines with J gene TRBJ2-2, with 8 bases matching TRBD1. CDR3 length: 15 residues. Germline CDR1 MNHEY, CDR2 SVGAGI. After removal of 2 bases from V and 4 bases from J, the junction contained 3 bases not matched to a gene. CDR3 region: CASSYGDRFTGELFF. DNA for the CDR3: TGTGCCAGCAGTTACGGGGACAGGTTCACCGGGGAGCTGTTTTTT.

This chain joins TRBV7-2 and TRBJ2-3; TRBD2 matches at 11 bases. Losses at the gene ends were 6 bases for V and 5 bases for J; bases not matched to a gene: 1. This CDR3 spans 13 amino acids. The V gene's germline CDR1 is SGHTA and CDR2 FQGNSA. The CDR3 spells CASRGTSGDTQYF. CDR3 DNA sequence: TGTGCCAGCAGAGGGACTAGCGGAGATACGCAGTATTTT. Full variable domain (rest looked up from reference TRBV7-2 and TRBJ2-3): GAGVSQSPSNKVTEKGKDVELRCDPISGHTALYWYRQSLGQGLEFLIYFQGNSAPDKSGLPSDRFSAERTGGSVSTLTIQRTQQEDSAVYLCASRGTSGDTQYFGPGTRLTVL.

This chain joins TRBV7-9 and TRBJ2-5, with 8 bases that match TRBD1. The junction had 7 bases not matched to a gene; V was cut back by 0 bases and J by 4 bases. The CDR3 totals 16 residues. Germline V gives CDR1 SEHNR, CDR2 FQNEAQ (reference sequence). The CDR3 nucleotides read TGTGCCAGCAGCTTAGCGATTCTTACAGGGGGAGAGACCCAGTACTTC. This codes for CASSLAILTGGETQYF.

This rearrangement joins TRBV4-3 to TRBJ1-2, with a possible D match to TRBD1 (6 bases). The germline V and J ends were trimmed by 1 base and 0 bases, with 15 bases remaining between them. Per the germline V gene, CDR1 is LGHNA and CDR2 is YSLEER. The CDR3 runs to 17 residues. The CDR3 coding sequence is TGCGCCAGCAGCCAAGGATCAGGGCGGGGGCCTAACTATGGCTACACCTTC. It is translated as CASSQGSGRGPNYGYTF.

The genes are TRBV11-2 and TRBJ1-3; D is unclear. This CDR3 has 15 amino acids. Between the trimmed V and J ends, which lost 5 bases and 0 bases, there was a span of 11 bases. Germline CDR1 is SGHAT and CDR2 is FQNNGV. The CDR3 protein is CASSPRRYSGNTIYF. The CDR3, as DNA: TGTGCCAGCAGCCCACGGCGGTACTCTGGAAACACCATATATTTT.

The V gene is TRBV27, the J gene TRBJ2-3; D remains unclear. Germline CDR1 reads MNHEY; CDR2 reads SMNVEV (reference sequence). CDR3 size: 14 residues. Trimming took 4 bases from V and 4 from J, leaving 12 bases between them. CDR3 nucleotides: TGTGCCAGCAGTTCCCACCAGGCCCCAGATACGCAGTATTTT. Translating gives CASSSHQAPDTQYF.

This chain joins TRBV5-5 and TRBJ2-1, with D possibly matching TRBD2 (6 bases). V gave up 2 bases and J gave up 5 bases, with 11 bases separating them. From germline, CDR1 is SGHKS and CDR2 YYEKEE (reference sequence). The CDR3 is 14 amino acids. CDR3 coding DNA: TGTGCCAGCAGCTTCTACGGGACTGACAATGAGCAGTTCTTC. Protein product: CASSFYGTDNEQFF.

The CDR3 region has the DNA TGTGCCAGCAGCTTGGGGGACAGGTACGAGCAGTACTTC. Encoded protein: CASSLGDRYEQYF. The rearrangement joins TRBV7-3 to TRBJ2-7; 8 bases line up with TRBD1. V lost 3 bases to trimming and J lost 4 bases; unmatched junction nucleotides: 2. The CDR3 has 13 amino acids. Germline V gene lookup returns CDR1 SGHTA and CDR2 FQGTGA.

This chain links TRBV19 with TRBJ2-3; 7 nucleotides match TRBD1. The CDR3 has 14 amino acids. Germline CDR1 and CDR2: LNHDA and SQIVND (reference sequence). J gave up 6 bases and V 5 bases, and 8 bases lay outside the gene matches. The CDR3 region is CASSSRQGRDTQYF. The CDR3 nucleotides read TGTGCCAGTAGTTCCCGACAGGGTAGGGATACGCAGTATTTT.

The rearrangement joins TRBV27 to TRBJ1-5; no clear D gene. This CDR3 region has 13 residues. Per the germline V gene, CDR1 is MNHEY and CDR2 is SMNVEV (reference sequence). V was cut by 3 bases and J by 3 bases, with 6 bases left in between. CDR3 amino acids: CASSFKHNQPQHF. Written as DNA, the CDR3 is TGTGCCAGCAGTTTTAAGCACAATCAGCCCCAGCATTTT.

This chain joins TRBV11-1 and TRBJ2-1; possible D gene TRBD2, 6 bases. This CDR3 has 14 amino acids. The germline V gene encodes CDR1 SGHAT and CDR2 FQDESV (reference sequence). Between the trimmed V and J ends, which lost 6 bases and 4 bases, there was a span of 13 bases. The CDR3 nucleotides are TGTGCCAGCAGGTCCCCCGGGGGTTACAATGAGCAGTTCTTC. It specifies CASRSPGGYNEQFF.

The genes are TRBV18 and TRBJ2-3; D is perhaps TRBD1 (6 bases). CDR1 is KGHSH and CDR2 is LQKENI in the germline V gene. The CDR3 is 14 amino acids. The V end lost 2 bases, the J end lost 4 bases, and 10 bases lay between the germline ends. The CDR3 sequence: CASSPAGVADTQYF. CDR3 nucleotide sequence: TGTGCCAGCTCACCAGCAGGGGTGGCAGATACGCAGTATTTT.

The CDR3 here is CASSQGALEAFF. DNA for the CDR3: TGTGCCAGCTCACAGGGGGCCCTTGAAGCTTTCTTT. The gene calls are TRBV18 and TRBJ1-1; 7 nucleotides match TRBD1. Germline V CDR1 and CDR2: KGHSH, LQKENI. V gave up 4 bases and J gave up 7 bases; unmatched junction bases: 3. The CDR3 length is 12 residues.

The CDR3 spells CASVLVAGETQYF. The CDR3 nucleotides are TGCGCCAGCGTGTTAGTAGCTGGAGAGACCCAGTACTTC. This chain joins TRBV10-1 and TRBJ2-5, with D unresolved. This CDR3 is 13 amino acids long. V gave up 8 bases and J gave up 4 bases, with 14 bases separating them. The germline gives CDR1 WNHNN, CDR2 SYGVQD (reference sequence).

The chain employs TRBV19 and TRBJ2-6; 7 bases fit TRBD1. Germline trimming cut 5 bases from V and 0 bases from J; bases unmatched to any gene: 4. Germline-derived CDR1 and CDR2 are LNHDA and SQIVND (reference sequence). This CDR3 region has 16 residues. The CDR3 loop is CASSWTGGSGANVLTF. In nucleotides, the CDR3 is TGTGCCAGTAGTTGGACAGGAGGCTCTGGGGCCAACGTCCTGACTTTC. Complete variable domain (other parts from reference TRBV19 and TRBJ2-6): DGGITQSPKYLFRKEGQNVTLSCEQNLNHDAMYWYRQDPGQGLRLIYYSQIVNDFQKGDIAEGYSVSREKKESFPLTVTSAQKNPTAFYLCASSWTGGSGANVLTFGAGSRLTVL.

The sample holds a few counts of this clone. The rearrangement uses TRBV11-2 and TRBJ2-7, with a tentative D call TRBD2 (6 bases). The CDR3 has 14 residues. V dropped 0 bases and J dropped 7 bases, with 13 bases sitting between them. Germline V gives CDR1 SGHAT, CDR2 FQNNGV. The CDR3 DNA is TGTGCCAGCAGCTTAGATAGGGACTTGAGAGAGCAGTACTTC. This sequence encodes CASSLDRDLREQYF.

The chain links TRBV5-1 to TRBJ1-1; unclear D gene. This CDR3 comprises 15 residues. V lost 0 bases, J lost 1 base, and 10 bases lay in between. In germline, CDR1 is SGHRS, CDR2 YFSETQ. Here the CDR3 DNA reads TGCGCCAGCAGCTTGGACTCACGTGGGAACACTGAAGCTTTCTTT. It translates to CASSLDSRGNTEAFF.

The chain couples TRBV5-4 to TRBJ1-3; 7 bases are shared with TRBD1. The ends lost 1 base at V and 3 bases at J; junction bases unmatched: 4. CDR1 and CDR2 from the germline V gene are SGHNT and YYREEE (reference sequence). This CDR3 region has 15 residues. CDR3 DNA: TGTGCCAGCAGCTTGAAGGGGGCAGGTGGAAACACCATATATTTT. This sequence encodes CASSLKGAGGNTIYF.

This rearrangement joins TRBV28 to TRBJ2-7; D may be TRBD2 (6 bases). The length of the CDR3 is 14 residues. Between the trimmed V and J ends, which lost 4 bases and 4 bases, there was a span of 14 bases. Per the germline V gene, CDR1 is MDHEN and CDR2 is SYDVKM. CDR3 in amino acids: CASSSGDLRYEQYF. Written as DNA, the CDR3 is TGTGCCAGCAGTTCGGGGGACCTGAGGTACGAGCAGTACTTC. The variable domain in full, with the rest retrieved from reference TRBV28 and TRBJ2-7, is DVKVTQSSRYLVKRTGEKVFLECVQDMDHENMFWYRQDPGLGLRLIYFSYDVKMKEKGDIPEGYSVSREKKERFSLILESASTNQTSMYLCASSSGDLRYEQYFGPGTRLTVT.